What follows is one T cell receptor beta chain and its context. Vbeta (60) and Jbeta (13) primers were used in the PCR. Measured with immunoSEQ multiplex PCR; TCRdb has only the in-frame clones, and not every one. Of approximately 150,000 clones listed, 60% to 80% are singletons. The CDR3 runs 13 residues. In germline, CDR1 is KGHSH, CDR2 LQKENI. Losses at the gene ends were 5 bases for V and 5 bases for J; bases not matched to a gene: 2. These data are taken from a study of cytomegalovirus exposure and HLA in healthy donors. The receptor was derived from a man in his forties in good health and CMV-seronegative. Input material: PBMCs. J is TRBJ2-1 and V is TRBV18; 8 bases line up with TRBD1. The DNA of the CDR3 is TGTGCCAGCTCAGAGGGACAGGACAATGAGCAGTTCTTC. This codes for CASSEGQDNEQFF.